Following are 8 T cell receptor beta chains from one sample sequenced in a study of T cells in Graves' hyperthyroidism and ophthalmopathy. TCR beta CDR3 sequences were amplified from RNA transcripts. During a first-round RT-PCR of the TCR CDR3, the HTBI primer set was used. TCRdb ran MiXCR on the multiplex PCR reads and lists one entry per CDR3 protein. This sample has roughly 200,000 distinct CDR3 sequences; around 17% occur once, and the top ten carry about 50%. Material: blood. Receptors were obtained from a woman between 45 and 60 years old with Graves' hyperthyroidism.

The CDR3 spells CASSLGQRTYEQYF. In nucleotides, the CDR3 is TGTGCCAGCAGCTTAGGACAGAGAACCTACGAGCAGTACTTC. J is TRBJ2-7 and V is TRBV5-4, with TRBD1 as a possible D gene (6 bases). Germline loops: CDR1 SGHNT, CDR2 YYREEE (reference sequence). The germline V and J ends were trimmed by 2 bases and 2 bases, with 11 bases remaining between them. There are 14 residues in the CDR3. The full variable domain, in which reference TRBV5-4 and TRBJ2-7 provide the parts outside the CDR3, is ETGVTQSPTHLIKTRGQQVTLRCSSQSGHNTVSWYQQALGQGPQFIFQYYREEENGRGNFPPRFSGLQFPNYSSELNVNALELDDSALYLCASSLGQRTYEQYFGPGTRLTVT.

CDR3 protein: CASSKTGDGYTF. The CDR3 DNA reads as TGTGCCAGCAGTAAGACAGGAGATGGCTACACCTTC. This chain links TRBV6-1 with TRBJ1-2, with a tentative D call TRBD1 (6 bases). Trimming removed 5 bases from V and 6 bases from J, with 10 bases in between. The CDR3 totals 12 residues. CDR1 and CDR2 (germline): MNHNS, SASEGT.

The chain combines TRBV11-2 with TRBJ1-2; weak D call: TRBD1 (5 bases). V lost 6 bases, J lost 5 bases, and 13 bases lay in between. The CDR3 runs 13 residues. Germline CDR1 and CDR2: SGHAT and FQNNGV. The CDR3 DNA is TGTGCCAGCAGTCCACAGGTGGGGTATGGCTACACCTTC. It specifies CASSPQVGYGYTF.

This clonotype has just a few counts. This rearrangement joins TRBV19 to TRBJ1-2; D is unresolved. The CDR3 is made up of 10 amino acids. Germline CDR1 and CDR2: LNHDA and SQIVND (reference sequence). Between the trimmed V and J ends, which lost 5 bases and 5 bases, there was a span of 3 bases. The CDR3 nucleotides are TGTGCCAGTAGTGCGTATGGCTACACCTTC. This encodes CASSAYGYTF.

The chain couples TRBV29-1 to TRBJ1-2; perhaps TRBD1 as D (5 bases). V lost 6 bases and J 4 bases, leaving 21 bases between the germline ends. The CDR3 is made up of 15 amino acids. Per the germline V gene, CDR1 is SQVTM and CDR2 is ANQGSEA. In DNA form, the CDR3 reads TGCAGCGTCGGGGAGGGACGAGGCTCAATCTATGGCTACACCTTC. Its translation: CSVGEGRGSIYGYTF.

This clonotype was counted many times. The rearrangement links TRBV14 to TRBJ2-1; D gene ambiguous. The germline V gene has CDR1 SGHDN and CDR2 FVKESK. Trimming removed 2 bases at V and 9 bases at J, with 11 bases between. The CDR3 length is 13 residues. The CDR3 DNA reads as TGTGCCAGCAGCCAAATGGGCGGACGTGAGCAGTTCTTC. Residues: CASSQMGGREQFF.

The CDR3, as DNA: TGTGCCAGCAGCTTAGTTTCCGCAACTAATGAAAAACTGTTTTTT. Its protein product is CASSLVSATNEKLFF. V and J are TRBV7-9 and TRBJ1-4; D remains unclear. CDR3 size: 15 residues. Trimming took off 1 base at V and 0 bases at J, with 6 bases between the two ends. CDR1 and CDR2 (germline): SEHNR, FQNEAQ (reference sequence).

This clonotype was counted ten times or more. This chain's CDR3 is CASNPAGGGDTQYF. CDR3 DNA sequence: TGTGCCAGCAACCCAGCGGGAGGAGGGGATACGCAGTATTTT. J is TRBJ2-3 and V is TRBV12-3 or TRBV12-4; 9 nucleotides align to TRBD2. The trim removed 7 bases at V and 6 bases at J, leaving 8 bases unmatched. CDR3 length equals 14 residues.